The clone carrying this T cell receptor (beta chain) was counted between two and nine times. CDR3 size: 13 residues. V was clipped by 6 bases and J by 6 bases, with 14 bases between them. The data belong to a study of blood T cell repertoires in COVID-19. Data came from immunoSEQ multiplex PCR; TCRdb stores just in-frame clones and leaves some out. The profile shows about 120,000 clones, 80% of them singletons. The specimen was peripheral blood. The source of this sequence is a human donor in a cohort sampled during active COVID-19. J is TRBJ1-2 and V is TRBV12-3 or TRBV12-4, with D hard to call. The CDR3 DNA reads TGTGCCAGCAGCCGTCAGCCAGCGGATGGCTACACCTTC. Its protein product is CASSRQPADGYTF.